This T cell receptor beta chain was found in a study of shared clonotypes between healthy human individuals. For the study at large: Every donor yielded three CD4 naive, three CD4 memory, two CD8 naive and one CD8 memory plate. General study findings and limits: Relative to memory subsets, naive subsets generally showed larger estimated richness. Naive CD4 clonotypes were shared across a handful of donors at around 5%. It was the few donors that limited the genetic and exposure-history diversity represented.

The CDR3 length is 16 residues. Germline V CDR1 and CDR2: SGHVS, FQNEAQ. V was shortened by 5 bases and J by 4 bases, with 20 bases between the two germline ends. Repertoires were generated with immunoSEQ multiplex PCR, while TCRdb's copy carries only in-frame clones and drops some. The sample has about 2.4 million clones, approximately 93% seen once. Notes on this clone: Antigen specificity is unknown.

The chain employs TRBV7-8 and TRBJ1-2, with D tentatively TRBD1 (6 bases). Sequencing was performed on naive CD4+ T cells from PBMCs. Subset defined: CD45RA+ positively selected. The source of this sequence is a man aged 18 to 29 in good health. Some clones in this sample may be carry-over from other donors' samples. This CDR3 reads CASSVSRDNLFYGYTF. As DNA, the CDR3 is TGTGCCAGCAGCGTGTCCCGGGACAACCTCTTCTATGGCTACACCTTC.